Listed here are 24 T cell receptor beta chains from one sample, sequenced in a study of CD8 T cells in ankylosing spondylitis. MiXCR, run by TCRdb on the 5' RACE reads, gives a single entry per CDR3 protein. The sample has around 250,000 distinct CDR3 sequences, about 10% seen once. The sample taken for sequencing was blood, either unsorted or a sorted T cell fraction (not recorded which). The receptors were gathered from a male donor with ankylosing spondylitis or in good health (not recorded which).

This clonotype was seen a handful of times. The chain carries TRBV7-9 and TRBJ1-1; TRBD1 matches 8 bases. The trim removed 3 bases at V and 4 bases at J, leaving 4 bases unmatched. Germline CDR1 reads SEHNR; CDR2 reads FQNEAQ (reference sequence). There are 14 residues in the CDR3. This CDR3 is CASSFQGAVTEAFF. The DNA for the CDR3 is TGTGCCAGCAGCTTCCAGGGGGCAGTCACTGAAGCTTTCTTT.

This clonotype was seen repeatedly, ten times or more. The CDR3 DNA follows: TGCAGTGCCGGGAAAGCGGAGACCCAGTACTTC. Translating it yields CSAGKAETQYF. V and J are TRBV20-1 and TRBJ2-5; tentatively, D is TRBD2 (5 bases). V lost 6 bases and J 5 bases, leaving 10 bases between the germline ends. In germline, CDR1 is DFQATT, CDR2 SNEGSKA (reference sequence). The CDR3 loop spans 11 amino acids.

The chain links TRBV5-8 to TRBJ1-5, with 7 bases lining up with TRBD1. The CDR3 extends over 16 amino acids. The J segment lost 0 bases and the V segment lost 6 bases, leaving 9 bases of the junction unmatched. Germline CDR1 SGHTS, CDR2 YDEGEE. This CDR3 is CASKTDRDYSNQPQHF. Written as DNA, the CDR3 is TGTGCCAGCAAAACAGACAGGGACTATAGCAATCAGCCCCAGCATTTT.

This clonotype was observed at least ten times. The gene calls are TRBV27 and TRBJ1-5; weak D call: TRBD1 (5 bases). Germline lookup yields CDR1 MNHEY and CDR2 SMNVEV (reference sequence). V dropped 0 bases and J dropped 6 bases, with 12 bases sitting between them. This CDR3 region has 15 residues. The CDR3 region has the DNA TGTGCCAGCAGTTTATCGTGGGGGGACGCTCAGCCCCAGCATTTT. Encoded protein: CASSLSWGDAQPQHF.

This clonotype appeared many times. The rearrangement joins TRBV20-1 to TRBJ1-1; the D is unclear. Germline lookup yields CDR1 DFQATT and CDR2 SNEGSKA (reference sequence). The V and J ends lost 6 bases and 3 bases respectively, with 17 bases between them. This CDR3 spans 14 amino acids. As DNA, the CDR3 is TGCAGTGCCCGTCGCCCGGGAGGATACACTGAAGCTTTCTTT. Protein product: CSARRPGGYTEAFF.

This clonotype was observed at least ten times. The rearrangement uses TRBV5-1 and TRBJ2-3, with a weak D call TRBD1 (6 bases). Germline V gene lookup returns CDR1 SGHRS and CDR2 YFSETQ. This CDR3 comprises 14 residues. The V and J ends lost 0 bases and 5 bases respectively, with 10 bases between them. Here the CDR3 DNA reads TGCGCCAGCAGCTTGGTAGGCAGGGGAGATACGCAGTATTTT. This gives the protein CASSLVGRGDTQYF.

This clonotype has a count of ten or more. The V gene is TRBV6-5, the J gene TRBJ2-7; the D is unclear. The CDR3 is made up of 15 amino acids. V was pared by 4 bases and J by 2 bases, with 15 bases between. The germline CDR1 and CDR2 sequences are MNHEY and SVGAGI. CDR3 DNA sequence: TGTGCCAGCAGTTTTTCGAGGTTAACTACCTACGAGCAGTACTTC. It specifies CASSFSRLTTYEQYF.

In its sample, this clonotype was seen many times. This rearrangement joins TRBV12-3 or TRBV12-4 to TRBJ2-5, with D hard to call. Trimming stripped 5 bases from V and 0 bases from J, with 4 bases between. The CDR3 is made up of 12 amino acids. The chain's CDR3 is CASSANQETQYF. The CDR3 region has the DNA TGTGCCAGCAGTGCCAACCAAGAGACCCAGTACTTC.

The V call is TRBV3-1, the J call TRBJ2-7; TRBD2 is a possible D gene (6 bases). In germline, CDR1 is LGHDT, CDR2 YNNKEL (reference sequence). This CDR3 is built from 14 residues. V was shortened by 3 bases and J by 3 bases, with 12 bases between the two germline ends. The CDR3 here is CASSHRTNNYEQYF. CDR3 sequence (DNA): TGTGCCAGCAGCCACAGGACTAACAACTACGAGCAGTACTTC.

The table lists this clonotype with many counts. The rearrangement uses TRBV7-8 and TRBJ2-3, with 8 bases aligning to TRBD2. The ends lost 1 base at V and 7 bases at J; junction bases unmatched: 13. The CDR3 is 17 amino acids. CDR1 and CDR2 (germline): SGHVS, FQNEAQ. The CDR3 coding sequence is TGTGCCAGCAGCTTAGGTGGGACTAGGGGATACAAAAATACGCAGTATTTT. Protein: CASSLGGTRGYKNTQYF.

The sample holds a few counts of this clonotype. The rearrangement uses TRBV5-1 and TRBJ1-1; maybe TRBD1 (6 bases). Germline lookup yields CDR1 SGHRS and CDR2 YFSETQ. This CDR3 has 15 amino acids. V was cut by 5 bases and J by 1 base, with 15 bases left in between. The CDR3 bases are TGCGCCAGCAGGGATAGGGACAACAAGAACACTGAAGCTTTCTTT. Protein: CASRDRDNKNTEAFF.

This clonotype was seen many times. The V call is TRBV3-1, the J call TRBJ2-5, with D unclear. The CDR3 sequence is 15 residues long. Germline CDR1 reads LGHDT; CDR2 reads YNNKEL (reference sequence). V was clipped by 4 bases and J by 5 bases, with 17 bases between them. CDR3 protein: CASSPDFLQEETQYF. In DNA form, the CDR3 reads TGTGCCAGCAGCCCAGATTTTTTGCAGGAGGAGACCCAGTACTTC.

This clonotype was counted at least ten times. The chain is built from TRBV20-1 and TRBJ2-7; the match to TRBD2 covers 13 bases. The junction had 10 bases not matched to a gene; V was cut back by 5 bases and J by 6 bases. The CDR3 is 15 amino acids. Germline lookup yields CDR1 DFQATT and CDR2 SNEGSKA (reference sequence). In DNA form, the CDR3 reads TGCAGTGCTGAAACTAGCGGGAGGGTAACGGTCGAGCAGTACTTC. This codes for CSAETSGRVTVEQYF.

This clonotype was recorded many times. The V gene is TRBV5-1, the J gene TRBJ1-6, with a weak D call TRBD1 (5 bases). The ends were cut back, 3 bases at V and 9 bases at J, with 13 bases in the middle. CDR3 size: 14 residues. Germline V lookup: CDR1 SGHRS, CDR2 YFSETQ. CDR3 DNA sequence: TGCGCCAGCAGCTGGGGCGGGGGAAGTTCACCCCTCCACTTT. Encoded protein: CASSWGGGSSPLHF.

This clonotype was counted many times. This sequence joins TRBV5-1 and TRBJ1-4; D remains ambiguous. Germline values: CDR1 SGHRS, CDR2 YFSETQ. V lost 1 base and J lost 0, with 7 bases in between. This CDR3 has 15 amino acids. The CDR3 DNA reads TGCGCCAGCAGCTTGAACGGTGCAACTAATGAAAAACTGTTTTTT. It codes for CASSLNGATNEKLFF.

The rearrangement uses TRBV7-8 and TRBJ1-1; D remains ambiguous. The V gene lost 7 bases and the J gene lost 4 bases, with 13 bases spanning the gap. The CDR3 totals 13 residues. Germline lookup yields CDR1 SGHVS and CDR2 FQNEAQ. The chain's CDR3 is CASTFRASTEAFF. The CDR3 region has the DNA TGTGCCAGCACCTTCCGTGCATCCACTGAAGCTTTCTTT. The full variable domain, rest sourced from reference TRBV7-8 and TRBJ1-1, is GAGVSQSPRYKVAKRGQDVALRCDPISGHVSLFWYQQALGQGPEFLTYFQNEAQLDKSGLPSDRFFAERPEGSVSTLKIQRTQQEDSAVYLCASTFRASTEAFFGQGTRLTVV.

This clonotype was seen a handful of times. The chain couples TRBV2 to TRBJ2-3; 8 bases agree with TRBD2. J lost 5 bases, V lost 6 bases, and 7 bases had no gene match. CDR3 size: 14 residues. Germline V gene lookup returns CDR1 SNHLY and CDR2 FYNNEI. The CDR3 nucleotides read TGTGCCAGCAGGGGGACTAGAATCGGAGATACGCAGTATTTT. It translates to CASRGTRIGDTQYF.

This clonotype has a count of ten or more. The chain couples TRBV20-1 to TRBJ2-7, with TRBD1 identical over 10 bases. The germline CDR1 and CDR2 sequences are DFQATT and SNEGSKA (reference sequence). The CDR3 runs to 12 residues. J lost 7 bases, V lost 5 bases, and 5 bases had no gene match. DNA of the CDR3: TGCAGTGCTGATACGGACAGGGGGGAGCAGTACTTC. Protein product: CSADTDRGEQYF.

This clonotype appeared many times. The chain's CDR3 is CSARDLRLAEPYEQYF. As DNA, the CDR3 is TGCAGTGCTAGAGATCTGCGCCTAGCGGAACCCTACGAGCAGTACTTC. The rearrangement joins TRBV20-1 to TRBJ2-7, with 7 bases aligning to TRBD2. Germline V CDR1 and CDR2: DFQATT, SNEGSKA (reference sequence). The CDR3 contains 16 residues. The V gene end was trimmed by 0 bases and the J gene end by 2 bases; junction bases not matched to a gene: 10.

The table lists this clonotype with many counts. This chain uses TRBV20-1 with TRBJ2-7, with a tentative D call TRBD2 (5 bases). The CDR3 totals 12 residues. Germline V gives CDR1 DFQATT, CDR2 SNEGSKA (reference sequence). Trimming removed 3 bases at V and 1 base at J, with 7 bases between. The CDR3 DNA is TGCAGTGCTAGGCGGGTATCCTACGAGCAGTACTTC. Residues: CSARRVSYEQYF.

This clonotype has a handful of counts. CDR3 in amino acids: CAVHSGRAYEQYF. CDR3 DNA sequence: TGTGCCGTTCATAGCGGGAGGGCCTACGAGCAGTACTTC. This rearrangement joins TRBV28 to TRBJ2-7; 11 nucleotides match TRBD2. CDR1 MDHEN and CDR2 SYDVKM come from the germline V gene. The CDR3 spans 13 residues. The trim removed 11 bases at V and 2 bases at J, leaving 5 bases unmatched.

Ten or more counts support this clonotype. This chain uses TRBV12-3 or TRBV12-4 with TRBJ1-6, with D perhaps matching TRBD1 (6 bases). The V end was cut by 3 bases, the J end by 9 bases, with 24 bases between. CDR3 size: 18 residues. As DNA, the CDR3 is TGTGCCAGCAGTTTTATAGGGAGGACAGCCCTTAGGGTTTCACCCCTCCACTTT. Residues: CASSFIGRTALRVSPLHF.

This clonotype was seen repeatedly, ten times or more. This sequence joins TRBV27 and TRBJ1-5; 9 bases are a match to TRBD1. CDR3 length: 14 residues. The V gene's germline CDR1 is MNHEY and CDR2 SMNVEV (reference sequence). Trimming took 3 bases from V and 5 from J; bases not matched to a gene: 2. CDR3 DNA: TGTGCCAGCAGTTTCGGGACAGGGTATCAGCCCCAGCATTTT. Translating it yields CASSFGTGYQPQHF.

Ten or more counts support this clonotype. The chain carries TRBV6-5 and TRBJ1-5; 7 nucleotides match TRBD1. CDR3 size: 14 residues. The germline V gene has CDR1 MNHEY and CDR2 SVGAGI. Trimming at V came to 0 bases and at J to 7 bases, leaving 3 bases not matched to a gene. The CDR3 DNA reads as TGTGCCAGCAGTTACTCAGGGGGCGCACAGCCCCAGCATTTT. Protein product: CASSYSGGAQPQHF.